The rows below give T cell receptor beta chains drawn from one sample of a study of shared clonotypes between healthy human individuals. Assay used: immunoSEQ multiplex PCR; TCRdb lists only in-frame clones, some missing. The data show around 700,000 clones, about 78% seen once. Source material: memory CD4+ T cells sorted from blood. The receptors were sampled from a woman in her twenties or thirties in good health. Each CDR3 is given without its conserved first and last residue. Fields, in order: V gene, J gene, CDR3 protein.

v_gene: TRBV7-3
j_gene: TRBJ2-5
CDR3aa: ASSPGGQETQY

v_gene: TRBV27
j_gene: TRBJ2-1
CDR3aa: ASSLWPTAYNEQF

v_gene: TRBV7-2
j_gene: TRBJ2-7
CDR3aa: ASSSQSTAGAHEQY

v_gene: TRBV27
j_gene: TRBJ2-1
CDR3aa: ASSSTQGSEQF

v_gene: TRBV14
j_gene: TRBJ2-1
CDR3aa: ASSQIKLAPF

v_gene: TRBV10-1
j_gene: TRBJ2-3
CDR3aa: ARLWPDTQY

v_gene: TRBV10-2
j_gene: TRBJ2-3
CDR3aa: ASNSGLGGRTDTQY

v_gene: TRBV28
j_gene: TRBJ2-3
CDR3aa: ASRPGLAGGLPQY

v_gene: TRBV25-1
j_gene: TRBJ2-7
CDR3aa: ASSGAYEQY

v_gene: TRBV28
j_gene: TRBJ2-7
CDR3aa: ASSSSGTDNWAQY

v_gene: TRBV4-1
j_gene: TRBJ1-1
CDR3aa: ASSQTRAGNTEAF

v_gene: TRBV7-2
j_gene: TRBJ2-7
CDR3aa: ASSLVPHYEQY

v_gene: TRBV27
j_gene: TRBJ2-7
CDR3aa: ASRSVAGSSYEQY

v_gene: TRBV6-5
j_gene: TRBJ1-3
CDR3aa: ASSYGGRRSGNTIY

v_gene: TRBV6-6
j_gene: TRBJ2-1
CDR3aa: ASRSARNEQF

v_gene: TRBV25-1
j_gene: TRBJ2-1
CDR3aa: ASSLLDEQF

v_gene: TRBV9
j_gene: TRBJ1-1
CDR3aa: ASSPRGQVNTEAF